Listed below are T cell receptor beta chains from one sample, sequenced in a study of cytomegalovirus exposure and HLA in healthy donors. TCRdb keeps only in-frame clones here, not all; method: immunoSEQ multiplex PCR. The data hold some 150,000 clones, with roughly 80% observed a single time. Sequencing input: PBMCs. These receptors came from a woman aged 18-29 years in good health and CMV-seronegative. Both conserved end residues are part of each CDR3. D genes are given only for firm matches. Clone size is stated in some rows and not others, as once, few, many or a class when expanded.

D gene: TRBD1
J gene: TRBJ1-2
V gene: TRBV4-3
clone size: NA
CDR3 DNA: TGCGCCAGCAGCCAAGGAGGGGCAGGGGGCTTTGGCTACACCTTC
CDR3 protein: CASSQGGAGGFGYTF

D gene: NA
J gene: TRBJ1-1
V gene: TRBV7-8
clone size: NA
CDR3 DNA: TGTGCCAGCAGCCCCCCCGACAGAAACACTGAAGCTTTCTTT
CDR3 protein: CASSPPDRNTEAFF

D gene: NA
J gene: TRBJ1-1
V gene: TRBV28
clone size: NA
CDR3 DNA: TGTGCCAGCAGTTTTGCGGGGGAGGCGGGCACTGAAGCTTTCTTT
CDR3 protein: CASSFAGEAGTEAFF

D gene: NA
J gene: TRBJ1-2
V gene: TRBV13
clone size: NA
CDR3 DNA: TGTGCCAGCAGCTTAGTGGGAGGAGATGGCTACACCTTC
CDR3 protein: CASSLVGGDGYTF

D gene: NA
J gene: TRBJ1-5
V gene: TRBV2
clone size: few
CDR3 DNA: TGTGCCAGCAGCCTACAGGTCTCCAATCAGCCCCAGCATTTT
CDR3 protein: CASSLQVSNQPQHF

D gene: NA
J gene: TRBJ2-6
V gene: TRBV10-3
clone size: NA
CDR3 DNA: TGTGCCATCACAGGGGACCTTTCTGGGGCCAACGTCCTGACTTTC
CDR3 protein: CAITGDLSGANVLTF

D gene: TRBD1
J gene: TRBJ1-1
V gene: TRBV6-5
clone size: NA
CDR3 DNA: TGTGCCAGCAGTTACCAGGGGCTAACCGGGACAGCAGCTTTCTTT
CDR3 protein: CASSYQGLTGTAAFF

D gene: NA
J gene: TRBJ1-2
V gene: TRBV4-2
clone size: NA
CDR3 DNA: TGTGCCAGCAGCCATGGTACCGGGGTCTATGGCTACACCTTC
CDR3 protein: CASSHGTGVYGYTF

D gene: TRBD1
J gene: TRBJ1-6
V gene: TRBV4-1
clone size: NA
CDR3 DNA: TGCGCCAGCAGCCAAGAGGGGGGCAGACGACAGGGTTCACCCCTCCACTTT
CDR3 protein: CASSQEGGRRQGSPLHF

D gene: TRBD2
J gene: TRBJ2-1
V gene: TRBV11-2
clone size: few
CDR3 DNA: TGTGCCAGCAGCTTAAACACGGGAGGGTACAATGAGCAGTTCTTC
CDR3 protein: CASSLNTGGYNEQFF

D gene: NA
J gene: TRBJ2-7
V gene: TRBV28
clone size: NA
CDR3 DNA: TGTGCCAGCAGTTCCCCAGGAGGAGGGGAATACGAGCAGTATTTC
CDR3 protein: CASSSPGGGEYEQYF

D gene: TRBD2
J gene: TRBJ2-7
V gene: TRBV6-6
clone size: NA
CDR3 DNA: TGTGCCAGCAGCCACGGCACGGGGACTATCACTCGGGAGCAGTACTTC
CDR3 protein: CASSHGTGTITREQYF

D gene: TRBD1
J gene: TRBJ1-2
V gene: TRBV11-3
clone size: NA
CDR3 DNA: TGTGCCAGCAGCCAGACGGACAGGCCTAACTATGGCTACACCTTC
CDR3 protein: CASSQTDRPNYGYTF

D gene: NA
J gene: TRBJ2-1
V gene: TRBV9
clone size: NA
CDR3 DNA: TGTGCCAGCAGCGTAGTTCACAGTCTGGGAGCAAACAATGAGCAGTTCTTC
CDR3 protein: CASSVVHSLGANNEQFF

D gene: NA
J gene: TRBJ2-2
V gene: TRBV19
clone size: NA
CDR3 DNA: TGTGCCAGTAGTCTCCCAACGCTACACACCGGGGAGCTGTTTTTT
CDR3 protein: CASSLPTLHTGELFF

D gene: TRBD1
J gene: TRBJ2-7
V gene: TRBV18
clone size: NA
CDR3 DNA: TGTGCCAGCTCACCCTCGGGACAGGCTTTCTCCTACGAGCAGTACTTC
CDR3 protein: CASSPSGQAFSYEQYF

D gene: TRBD2
J gene: TRBJ2-1
V gene: TRBV6-5
clone size: NA
CDR3 DNA: TGTGCCAGCAGTTATCGACGGGAGGGGAACAATGAGCAGTTCTTC
CDR3 protein: CASSYRREGNNEQFF

D gene: NA
J gene: TRBJ2-3
V gene: TRBV9
clone size: NA
CDR3 DNA: TGTGCCAGCAGCGTAGGGCAGAGCACAGATACGCAGTATTTT
CDR3 protein: CASSVGQSTDTQYF

D gene: TRBD1
J gene: TRBJ1-5
V gene: TRBV28
clone size: NA
CDR3 DNA: TGTGCCAGCAGCGACGGGACAGTTAGCAATCAGCCCCAGCATTTT
CDR3 protein: CASSDGTVSNQPQHF

D gene: TRBD1
J gene: TRBJ2-3
V gene: TRBV12-5
clone size: NA
CDR3 DNA: TGTGCTAGTGGTGCTCCCGGACAGGCGATCACAGATACGCAGTATTTT
CDR3 protein: CASGAPGQAITDTQYF

D gene: TRBD2
J gene: TRBJ2-3
V gene: TRBV11-2
clone size: NA
CDR3 DNA: TGTGCCGGCAGCTTGTTCCTAGGCGGGAGCCTCACAGATACGCAGTATTTT
CDR3 protein: CAGSLFLGGSLTDTQYF

D gene: NA
J gene: TRBJ2-5
V gene: TRBV7-8
clone size: NA
CDR3 DNA: TGTGCCAGCAGCGATCAGGGAACCCAGTACTTC
CDR3 protein: CASSDQGTQYF

D gene: NA
J gene: TRBJ2-1
V gene: TRBV7-9
clone size: NA
CDR3 DNA: TGTTCCAGCAGCCCTCCCGGGGTGGAGAGTTACAATGAGCAGTTCTTC
CDR3 protein: CSSSPPGVESYNEQFF

D gene: TRBD1
J gene: TRBJ2-2
V gene: TRBV18
clone size: NA
CDR3 DNA: TGTGGTGGGACAGCGAACACCGGGGAGCTGTTTTTT
CDR3 protein: CGGTANTGELFF